Each of the 7 T cell receptor beta chains below was sequenced from the same sample in a study of early T cells in non-severe SARS-CoV-2 infection. TCRdb re-analysed the 5' RACE reads in MiXCR, keeping a single row per CDR3 protein. The sample includes some 60,000 distinct CDR3 sequences, approximately 9% of them seen just once. Specimen: whole blood. The receptor source for this set is an adult who was a healthcare worker with PCR-confirmed SARS-CoV-2 infection or an uninfected control (not recorded which).

This clonotype was seen repeatedly, ten times or more. The chain links TRBV7-8 to TRBJ2-1; 9 bases align to TRBD2. The V segment lost 5 bases and the J segment 1 base; nucleotides outside the gene matches: 6. CDR3 size: 16 residues. CDR1 SGHVS and CDR2 FQNEAQ come from the germline V gene. As DNA, the CDR3 is TGTGCCAGCAGCGCTGGGACTAGCCGATCCTACAATGAGCAGTTCTTC. Translating it yields CASSAGTSRSYNEQFF.

As to this clonotype: A much larger clone sits a single nucleotide away, making a read error possible. This sequence joins TRBV20-1 and TRBJ1-1; D unclear. From germline, CDR1 is DFQATT and CDR2 SNEGSKA (reference sequence). This CDR3 comprises 15 residues. This CDR3 reads CSARDQQAAGTEAIF. In nucleotides, the CDR3 is TGCAGTGCTAGAGATCAGCAGGCCGCCGGCACTGAAGCTATCTTT.

This clonotype occurred many times. The chain couples TRBV10-3 to TRBJ2-7, with TRBD1 matching over 8 bases. The CDR3 sequence is 13 residues long. With 5 bases clipped from V and 2 bases from J, the junction kept 2 bases outside the gene matches. Germline loops: CDR1 ENHRY, CDR2 SYGVKD. The CDR3 here is CAISSTGAYEQYV. The CDR3, as DNA: TGTGCCATCAGTTCGACAGGGGCCTACGAGCAGTACGTC.

This clonotype was recorded at least ten times. V usage is TRBV6-2 or TRBV6-3 and J usage is TRBJ1-2, with D possibly being TRBD1 (5 bases). This CDR3 region has 15 residues. The V end was cut by 0 bases, the J end by 3 bases, with 11 bases between. Germline lookup yields CDR1 MNHEY and CDR2 SVGEGT. For the CDR3, the DNA is TGTGCCAGCAGTTACTCTGGTCGGGGCGACTATGGCTACACCTTC. Its protein product is CASSYSGRGDYGYTF.

This rearrangement joins TRBV29-1 to TRBJ2-3; TRBD1 matches at 12 bases. Trimming removed 3 bases from V and 14 bases from J; junction bases left unmatched: 9. This CDR3 contains 13 residues. The germline V gene has CDR1 SQVTM and CDR2 ANQGSEA. CDR3 sequence (DNA): TGCAGCGTTGAGGGACAGGGGGCCGGCGGCCCGTATTTT. Its protein is CSVEGQGAGGPYF.

In this sample, this clonotype turned up many times. V gene TRBV27 combines with J gene TRBJ2-1, with TRBD1 matching over 10 bases. Unmatched junction bases numbered 8, after V lost 10 bases and J lost 5 bases. The CDR3 is 14 residues long. Looked up from germline, CDR1 is MNHEY and CDR2 is SMNVEV (reference sequence). CDR3 residues: CATRRGTGDNEQFF. As DNA, the CDR3 is TGTGCCACTAGAAGGGGGACAGGGGACAATGAGCAGTTCTTC.

This clonotype was seen ten or more times. The chain has TRBV4-1 and TRBJ2-2; TRBD2 matches at 7 bases. The CDR3 has 16 amino acids. V trimming: 1 base; J trimming: 6 bases; junction bases outside the gene matches: 8. The germline gives CDR1 MGHRA, CDR2 YSYEKL. The CDR3 region is CASSQVRLLAAGELFF. CDR3 coding DNA: TGCGCCAGCAGCCAAGTCAGGCTTCTAGCGGCCGGGGAGCTGTTTTTT.